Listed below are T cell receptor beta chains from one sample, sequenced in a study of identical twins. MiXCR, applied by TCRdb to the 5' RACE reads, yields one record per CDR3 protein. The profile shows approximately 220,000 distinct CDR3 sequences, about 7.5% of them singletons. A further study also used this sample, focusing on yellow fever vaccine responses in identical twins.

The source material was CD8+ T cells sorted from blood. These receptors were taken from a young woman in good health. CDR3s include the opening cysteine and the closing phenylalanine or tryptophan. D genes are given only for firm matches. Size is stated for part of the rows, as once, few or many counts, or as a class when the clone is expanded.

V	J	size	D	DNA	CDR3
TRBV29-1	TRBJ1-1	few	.	TGCAGCGTTGCCGAGGGCAGAACTGAAGCTTTCTTT	CSVAEGRTEAFF
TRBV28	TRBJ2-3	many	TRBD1	TGTGCCAGCAGTTTATTGGACAGGGAGGCCCCAGATACGCAGTATTTT	CASSLLDREAPDTQYF
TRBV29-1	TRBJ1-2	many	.	TGCAGCGTCGAGGACGGGAACTATGGCTACACCTTC	CSVEDGNYGYTF
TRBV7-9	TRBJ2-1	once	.	TGTGCCAGCAGCGCGCTCGAGGAGCCGATCAATGAGCAGTTCTTC	CASSALEEPINEQFF
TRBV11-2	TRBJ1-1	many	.	TGTGCCAGTCTCTGGGGGCCCGGGAGTCTTGAAGCTTTCTTT	CASLWGPGSLEAFF
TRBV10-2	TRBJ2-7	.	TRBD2	TGCGCCAGCCTGGGGGCTAGCGGGAGTTCCGACGAGCAGTACTTC	CASLGASGSSDEQYF
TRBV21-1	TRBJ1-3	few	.	TGTGCCAGCAGCGGTACAGGGCAAAGCTCTGGAAACACCATATATTTT	CASSGTGQSSGNTIYF
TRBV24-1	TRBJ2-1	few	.	TGTGCCACCAGTGATTTGCCGGCATTCAATGAGCAGTTCTTC	CATSDLPAFNEQFF
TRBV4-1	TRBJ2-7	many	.	TGCGCCAGCAGCCACGACACTGAAATCTACGAGCAGTACTTC	CASSHDTEIYEQYF
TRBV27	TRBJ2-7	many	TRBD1	TGTGCCAGCAGTCCAGGGACAGGGGGCGGGTACGAGCAGTACTTC	CASSPGTGGGYEQYF
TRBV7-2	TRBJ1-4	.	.	TGTGCCAGCAGCGGATACAGGGAGTCTAATGAAAAACTGTTTTTT	CASSGYRESNEKLFF
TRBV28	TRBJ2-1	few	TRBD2	TGTGCCAGCAGCTATGAGCGGGGGAAATACAATGAGCAGTTCTTC	CASSYERGKYNEQFF
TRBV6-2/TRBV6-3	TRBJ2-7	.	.	TGTGCCACCGACACTAGAAACTACGAGCAGTACTTC	CATDTRNYEQYF
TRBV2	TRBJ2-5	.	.	TGTGCCAGCAGTGAATATTTTCAAGAGACCCAGTACTTC	CASSEYFQETQYF
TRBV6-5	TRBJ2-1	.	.	TGTGCCAGCAGTTACTCCGGGGCGGGCTCCTACAATGAGCAGTTCTTC	CASSYSGAGSYNEQFF
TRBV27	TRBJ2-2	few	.	TGTGCCAGCAGTTTGAGGGGGGATCCGAACACCGGGGAGCTGTTTTTT	CASSLRGDPNTGELFF
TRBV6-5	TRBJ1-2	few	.	TGTGCCAGCAGCCACGAGTACGGCTATGGCTACACCTTC	CASSHEYGYGYTF
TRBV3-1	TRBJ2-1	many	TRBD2	TGTGCCAGCAGTCAAGCATTTGTGAGCGGGATCACCTACAATGAGCAGTTCTTC	CASSQAFVSGITYNEQFF
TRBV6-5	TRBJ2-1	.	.	TGTGCCAGCAGTTACCCGGGGGGCGTAAAGAATGAGCAGTTCTTC	CASSYPGGVKNEQFF
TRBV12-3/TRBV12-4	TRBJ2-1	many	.	TGTGCCAGCAGACCCACAGAAACGCAGGGATATGAGCAGTTCTTC	CASRPTETQGYEQFF
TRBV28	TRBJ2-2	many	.	TGTGCCAGCAGTTCCTTGGCACAGCTCACCGGGGAGCTGTTTTTT	CASSSLAQLTGELFF
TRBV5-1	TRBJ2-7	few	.	TGCGCCAGCAGCCCCCGGACGGGACAATTATACGAGCAGTACTTC	CASSPRTGQLYEQYF
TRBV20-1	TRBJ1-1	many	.	TGCAGTGCCCAACTTGGGGACACTGAAGCTTTCTTT	CSAQLGDTEAFF
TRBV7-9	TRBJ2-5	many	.	TGTGCCAGCAGCTTATTCCGTAGCGCGGAGTGGGAGGAGACCCAGTACTTC	CASSLFRSAEWEETQYF
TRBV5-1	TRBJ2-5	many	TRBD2	TGCGCCAGCAGCTTGGGGACTAGCGGGGACCAAGAGACCCAGTACTTC	CASSLGTSGDQETQYF
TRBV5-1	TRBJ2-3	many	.	TGCGCCAGCAGCGCAAGACTAGGGACCATCACAGATACGCAGTATTTT	CASSARLGTITDTQYF
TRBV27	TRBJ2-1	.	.	TGTGCCAGCAGTTACGGCGGGCCCTCGGTAGAGCAGTTCTTC	CASSYGGPSVEQFF
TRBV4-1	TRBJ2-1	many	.	TGCGCCAGCAGCCAACATCAGGGAGGGGGGCGCAATGAGCAGTTCTTC	CASSQHQGGGRNEQFF
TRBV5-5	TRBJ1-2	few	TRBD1	TGTGCCAGCAGCTTCTCAAGTGGGACAGGGGGGAGCTATGGCTACACCTTC	CASSFSSGTGGSYGYTF
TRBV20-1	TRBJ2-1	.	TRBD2	TGCAGTGCTAGAGATAGGCTAGCGGCCAACAATGAGCAGTTCTTC	CSARDRLAANNEQFF
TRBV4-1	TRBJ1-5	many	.	TGCGCCAGCAGCCATGGGGGGAGCCAGGGGAATCAGCCCCAGCATTTT	CASSHGGSQGNQPQHF
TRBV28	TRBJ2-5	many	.	TGTGCCAGCACCGATGGAGGGGGGGAACTACAAGAGACCCAGTACTTC	CASTDGGGELQETQYF
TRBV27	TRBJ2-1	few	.	TGTGCCAGCAAAGGATTACAGGGCCTTGGGCAGTTCTTC	CASKGLQGLGQFF
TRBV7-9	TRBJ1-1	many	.	TGTGCCAGCAGCTCGGACAGCGGGACTGAAGCTTTCTTT	CASSSDSGTEAFF
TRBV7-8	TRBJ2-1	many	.	TGTGCCAGCAGCCCAAGTTGGGGGGCCTACAATGAGCAGTTCTTC	CASSPSWGAYNEQFF